This T cell receptor (beta chain) was sequenced for a study of blood T cell repertoires in COVID-19 (TCRdb year 2020). Regarding the study in general: Samples from collaborators originated in the United States, Italy and Spain and spanned both the acute and convalescent phases of COVID-19. A freely available public database, intended as a resource for researchers studying the immune response to SARS-CoV-2, is where the repertoires were released. A de-identified subject ID, COVID-19 status, age in years and sex were almost always included in the sample metadata. The material from the prospective study consisted of cDNA or gDNA derived from T cells, B-cell-depleted T cells, or PBMCs. Subjects who had been exposed to COVID-19, were actively infected with it, or had recovered from it provided the deeply sampled blood TCRbeta repertoires that made up the dataset. HLA class I and class II types, where available, came from metadata supplied by the sample provider rather than from assay-based typing. Samples were obtained from the ongoing ImmuneRACE study (first 160 participants) and from 1,254 subjects provided by 6 global collaborators. The paper's findings and limits, for the study overall: How much clinical and demographic metadata was included differed by source and by participant, and the metadata was provided uncurated.

Whole blood was collected in K2EDTA tubes by collaborating institutions according to the institutions' own protocols. For TCRbeta analysis, collaborator samples were shipped as frozen whole blood, as isolated PBMCs, or as DNA extracted from either sample type. TCRbeta CDR3 regions were amplified from genomic DNA by means of the immunoSEQ Assay, a bias-controlled multiplex PCR. For the original study's pipeline: The number of nucleated cells in each sample was estimated from the amplification of reference gene primers within the assay. Sequence reads were collapsed and filtered to measure the absolute abundance of every unique TCRbeta CDR3 rearrangement. For each sample, productive Simpson clonality was calculated as the square root of Simpson's diversity index across productive rearrangements. TCRdb limited this immuneACCESS table to in-frame rearrangements with V and J called. A share of clones is missing; checked studies link under half to unresolved V genes, and the rest is unexplained. V and J calls and clone size are given by that table; D and trimming were obtained from the DNA. The sample contains some 140,000 clones, 91% of them found a single time. The ten largest clones add up to about 0.55% of the sample.

Note on this clone: Its antigen is unknown. No base quality information exists; no much larger clone differs at one position.

This sequence originates from a man in his fifties or sixties with acute or convalescent COVID-19. Sequences were obtained from peripheral blood.

The nucleotide sequence is given as TGTGCCAGCAGCCGACAGGGGGATCAGCCCCAGCATTTT. It translates to CASSRQGDQPQHF. The sequence links TRBV6-2 or TRBV6-3 to TRBJ1-5, with TRBD1 identical over 9 junction bases. Based on the germline V gene, the CDR1 and CDR2 sequences are MNHEY and SVGEGT. For this chain, trimming is 6 bases at the V end and 5 bases at the J end, and the number of junction bases without a gene match is 2. Counted from cysteine to phenylalanine, this CDR3 has 13 amino acids. The entry retains the CDR3 DNA only, 39 bases that are in frame from base 1.